This T cell receptor (beta chain) was sequenced in a study of neurological immune-mediated disorders. 5'RACE generated cDNA with 10-nucleotide random UMIs. TCRdb itself ran the 5' RACE reads through MiXCR, one entry per CDR3 protein. In the table there are fewer than 85,000 distinct CDR3 sequences, about 5.5% of which are singletons. The CDR3 contains 15 residues. This clonotype was observed a few times. Its antigen is as yet unknown. Study outcomes and limitations: For the multiple sclerosis repertoire cluster, an association with any clinical or MRI feature was absent. Private repertoires in all groups were suggested by the absence of shared CDR3 amino acid sequences among expanded clones across subjects.

This receptor was obtained from a woman younger than 45 with multiple sclerosis. Sequencing input: PBMCs. V usage is TRBV12-2 and J usage is TRBJ2-2. TRBV12-2 is termed a pseudogene. CDR3 DNA sequence: TGTGCAAGTCGCTTAGAAAAGGACAACACCGGGGAGCTGTTTTTT. It codes for CASRLEKDNTGELFF.